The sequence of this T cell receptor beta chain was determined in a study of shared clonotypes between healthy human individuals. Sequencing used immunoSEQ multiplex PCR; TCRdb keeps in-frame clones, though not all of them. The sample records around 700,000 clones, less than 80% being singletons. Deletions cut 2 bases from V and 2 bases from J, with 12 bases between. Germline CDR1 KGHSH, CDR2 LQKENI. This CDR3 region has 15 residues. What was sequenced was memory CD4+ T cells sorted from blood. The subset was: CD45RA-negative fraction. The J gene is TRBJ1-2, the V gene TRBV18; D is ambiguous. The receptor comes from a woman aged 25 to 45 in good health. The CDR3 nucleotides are TGTGCCAGCTCACCATCCGTTCGGCGGAACTATGGCTACACCTTC. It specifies CASSPSVRRNYGYTF.